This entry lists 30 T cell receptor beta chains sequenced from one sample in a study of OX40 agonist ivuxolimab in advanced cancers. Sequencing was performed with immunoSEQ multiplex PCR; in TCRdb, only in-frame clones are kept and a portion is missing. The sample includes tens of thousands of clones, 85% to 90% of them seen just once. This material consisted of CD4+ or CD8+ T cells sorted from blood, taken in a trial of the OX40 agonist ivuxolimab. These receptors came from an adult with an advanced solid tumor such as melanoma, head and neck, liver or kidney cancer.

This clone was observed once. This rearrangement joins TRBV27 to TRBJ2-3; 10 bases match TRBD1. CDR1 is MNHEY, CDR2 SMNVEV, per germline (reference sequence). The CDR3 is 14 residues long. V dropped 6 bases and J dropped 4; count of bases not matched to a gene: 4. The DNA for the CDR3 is TGTGCCAGCAGCGGGACAGGGGAGGCAGATACGCAGTATTTT. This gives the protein CASSGTGEADTQYF.

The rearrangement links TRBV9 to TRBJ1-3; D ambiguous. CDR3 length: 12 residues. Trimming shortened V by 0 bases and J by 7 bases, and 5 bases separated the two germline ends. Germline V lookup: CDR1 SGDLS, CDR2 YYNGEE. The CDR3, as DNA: TGTGCCAGCAGCGTAGAAGGCAACACCATATATTTT. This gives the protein CASSVEGNTIYF.

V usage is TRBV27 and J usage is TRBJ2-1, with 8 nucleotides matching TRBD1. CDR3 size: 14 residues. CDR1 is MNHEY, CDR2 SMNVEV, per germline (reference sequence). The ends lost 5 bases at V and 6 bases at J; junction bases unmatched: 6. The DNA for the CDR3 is TGTGCCAGCAGTAAACTTACAGGGGGCAATGAGCAGTTCTTC. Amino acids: CASSKLTGGNEQFF.

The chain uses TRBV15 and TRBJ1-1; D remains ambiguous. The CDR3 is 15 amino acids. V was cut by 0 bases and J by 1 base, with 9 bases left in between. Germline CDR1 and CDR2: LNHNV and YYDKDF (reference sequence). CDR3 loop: CATSRDWQTNTEAFF. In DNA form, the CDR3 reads TGTGCCACCAGCAGAGATTGGCAGACGAACACTGAAGCTTTCTTT.

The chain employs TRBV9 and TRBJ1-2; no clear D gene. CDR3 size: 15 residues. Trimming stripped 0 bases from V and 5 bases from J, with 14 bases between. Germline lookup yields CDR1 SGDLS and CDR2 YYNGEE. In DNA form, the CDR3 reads TGTGCCAGCAGCGTAGGCGGGGAAGGATTTTATGGCTACACCTTC. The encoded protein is CASSVGGEGFYGYTF.

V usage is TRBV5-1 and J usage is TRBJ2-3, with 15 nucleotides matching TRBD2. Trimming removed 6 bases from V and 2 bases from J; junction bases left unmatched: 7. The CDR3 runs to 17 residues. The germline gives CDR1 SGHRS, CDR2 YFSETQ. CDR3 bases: TGCGCCAGCAACCAGGGACTAGCGGGGGGTAACACAGATACGCAGTATTTT. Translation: CASNQGLAGGNTDTQYF.

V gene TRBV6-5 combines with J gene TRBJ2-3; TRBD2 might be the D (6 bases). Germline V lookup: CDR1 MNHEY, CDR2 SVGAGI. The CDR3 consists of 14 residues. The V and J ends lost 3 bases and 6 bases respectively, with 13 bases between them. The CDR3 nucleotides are TGTGCCAGCAGTTATCTCGAAGCGGGTGATACGCAGTATTTT. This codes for CASSYLEAGDTQYF.

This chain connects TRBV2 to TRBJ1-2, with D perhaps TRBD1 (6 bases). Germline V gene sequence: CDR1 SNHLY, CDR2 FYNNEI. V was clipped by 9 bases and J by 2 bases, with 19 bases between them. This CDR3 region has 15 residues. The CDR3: CARSSRDTLNYGYTF. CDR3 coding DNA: TGTGCCAGAAGCTCTCGGGACACGCTGAACTATGGCTACACCTTC.

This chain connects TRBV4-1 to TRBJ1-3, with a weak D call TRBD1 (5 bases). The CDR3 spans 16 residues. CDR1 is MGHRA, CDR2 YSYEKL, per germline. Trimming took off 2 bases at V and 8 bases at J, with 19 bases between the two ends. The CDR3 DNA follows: TGCGCCAGCAGCCAACACCGGGACGGCCTTGGCCACACCATATATTTT. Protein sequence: CASSQHRDGLGHTIYF.

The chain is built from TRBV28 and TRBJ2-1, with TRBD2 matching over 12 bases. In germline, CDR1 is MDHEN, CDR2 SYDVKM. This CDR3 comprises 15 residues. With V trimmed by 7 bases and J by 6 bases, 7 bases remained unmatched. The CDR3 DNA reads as TGTGCCAGCACCCCCACTAGCGGGAGGTTCAATGAGCAGTTCTTC. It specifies CASTPTSGRFNEQFF.

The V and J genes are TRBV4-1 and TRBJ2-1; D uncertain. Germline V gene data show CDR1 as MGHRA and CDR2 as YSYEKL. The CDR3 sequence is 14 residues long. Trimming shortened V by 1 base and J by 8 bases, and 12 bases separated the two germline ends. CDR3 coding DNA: TGCGCCAGCAGCCAAGCAGGCGAACCCCATGAGCAGTTCTTC. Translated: CASSQAGEPHEQFF.

CDR3 bases: TGTGCCAGCAGTTCCCCCGGGACAGGGAAAGCCTACGAGCAGTACTTC. This codes for CASSSPGTGKAYEQYF. The V and J genes are TRBV27 and TRBJ2-7, with 9 bases matching TRBD1. With V trimmed by 4 bases and J by 2 bases, 9 bases remained unmatched. Germline V gene data show CDR1 as MNHEY and CDR2 as SMNVEV (reference sequence). CDR3 length: 16 amino acids.

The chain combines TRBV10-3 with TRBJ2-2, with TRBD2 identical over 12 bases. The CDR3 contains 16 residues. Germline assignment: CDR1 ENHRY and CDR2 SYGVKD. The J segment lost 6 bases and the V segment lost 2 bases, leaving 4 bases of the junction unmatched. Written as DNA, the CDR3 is TGTGCCATCAGTGAGGATTCTAGCGGGGGGGCCGGGGAGCTGTTTTTT. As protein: CAISEDSSGGAGELFF.

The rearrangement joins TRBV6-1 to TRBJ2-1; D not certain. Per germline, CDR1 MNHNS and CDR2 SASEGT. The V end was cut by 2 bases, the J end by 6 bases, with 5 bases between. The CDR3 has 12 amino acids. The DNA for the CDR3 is TGTGCCAGCAGTGAACCGGGCAATGAGCAGTTCTTC. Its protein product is CASSEPGNEQFF.

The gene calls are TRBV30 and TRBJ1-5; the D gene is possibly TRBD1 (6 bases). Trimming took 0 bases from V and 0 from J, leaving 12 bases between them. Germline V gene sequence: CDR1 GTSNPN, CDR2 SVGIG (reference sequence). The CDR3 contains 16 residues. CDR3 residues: CAWSVEGDRSNQPQHF. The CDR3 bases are TGTGCCTGGAGTGTTGAGGGGGACCGTAGCAATCAGCCCCAGCATTTT.

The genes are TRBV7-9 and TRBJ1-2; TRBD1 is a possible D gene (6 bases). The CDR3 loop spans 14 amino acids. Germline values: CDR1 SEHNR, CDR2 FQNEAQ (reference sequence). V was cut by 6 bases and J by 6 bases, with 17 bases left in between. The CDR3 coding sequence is TGTGCCAGCAGTTCCACAGGGCAAACGGATGGCTACACCTTC. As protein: CASSSTGQTDGYTF.

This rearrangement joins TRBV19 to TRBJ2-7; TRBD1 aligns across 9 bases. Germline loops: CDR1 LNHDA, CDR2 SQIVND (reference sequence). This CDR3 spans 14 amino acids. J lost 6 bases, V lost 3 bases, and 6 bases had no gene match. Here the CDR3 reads CASSIGGTGFEQYF. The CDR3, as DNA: TGTGCCAGTAGTATCGGCGGGACAGGGTTCGAGCAGTACTTC.

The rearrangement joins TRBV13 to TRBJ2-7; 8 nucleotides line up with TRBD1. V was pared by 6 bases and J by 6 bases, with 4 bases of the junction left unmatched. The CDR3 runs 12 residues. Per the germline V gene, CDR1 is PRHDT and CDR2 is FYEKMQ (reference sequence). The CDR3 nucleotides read TGTGCCAGCAGTCAACAGGGGGGCGAGCAGTACTTC. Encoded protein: CASSQQGGEQYF. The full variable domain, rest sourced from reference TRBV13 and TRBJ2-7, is AAGVIQSPRHLIKEKRETATLKCYPIPRHDTVYWYQQGPGQDPQFLISFYEKMQSDKGSIPDRFSAQQFSDYHSELNMSSLELGDSALYFCASSQQGGEQYFGPGTRLTVT.

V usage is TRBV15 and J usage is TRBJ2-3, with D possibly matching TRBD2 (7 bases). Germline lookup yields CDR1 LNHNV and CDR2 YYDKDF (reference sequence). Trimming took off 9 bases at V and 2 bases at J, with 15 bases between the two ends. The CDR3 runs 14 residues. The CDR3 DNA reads TGTGCCACGGGCGGGGGCTACCTCACAGATACGCAGTATTTT. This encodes CATGGGYLTDTQYF.

The CDR3 spells CASSLGGSRGDTEAFF. The CDR3 DNA follows: TGTGCCAGCAGCTTAGGTGGGTCGAGGGGGGACACTGAAGCTTTCTTT. The chain uses TRBV7-8 and TRBJ1-1, with D possibly being TRBD1 (6 bases). The CDR3 has 16 amino acids. The V gene's germline CDR1 is SGHVS and CDR2 FQNEAQ. Trimming pared 1 base from V and 3 bases from J, leaving 15 bases between.

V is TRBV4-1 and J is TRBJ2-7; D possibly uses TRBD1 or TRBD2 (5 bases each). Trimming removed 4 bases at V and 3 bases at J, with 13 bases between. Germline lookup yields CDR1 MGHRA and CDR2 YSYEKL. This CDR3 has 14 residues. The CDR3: CASSPGARSYEQYF. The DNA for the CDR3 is TGCGCCAGCAGCCCCGGGGCTAGAAGCTACGAGCAGTACTTC.

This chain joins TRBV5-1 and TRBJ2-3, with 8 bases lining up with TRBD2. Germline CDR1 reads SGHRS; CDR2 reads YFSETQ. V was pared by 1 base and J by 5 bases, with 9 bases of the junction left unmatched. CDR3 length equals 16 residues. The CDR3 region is CASSLIPGGPQDTQYF. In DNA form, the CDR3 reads TGCGCCAGCAGCTTGATACCGGGAGGGCCTCAAGATACGCAGTATTTT.

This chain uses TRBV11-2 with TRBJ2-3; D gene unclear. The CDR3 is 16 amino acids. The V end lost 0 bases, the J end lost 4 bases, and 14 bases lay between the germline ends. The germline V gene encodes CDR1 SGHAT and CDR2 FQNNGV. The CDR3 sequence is CASSLDRSSPSDTQYF. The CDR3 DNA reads TGTGCCAGCAGCTTAGATAGGTCTAGTCCTTCAGATACGCAGTATTTT.

Written as DNA, the CDR3 is TGTGCCAGTAGACGGGGGTTACAAGAGACCCAGTACTTC. As protein: CASRRGLQETQYF. This rearrangement joins TRBV27 to TRBJ2-5, with D perhaps matching TRBD2 (6 bases). V lost 9 bases, J lost 2 bases, and 13 bases lay in between. CDR1 and CDR2 from the germline V gene are MNHEY and SMNVEV (reference sequence). This CDR3 has 13 amino acids.

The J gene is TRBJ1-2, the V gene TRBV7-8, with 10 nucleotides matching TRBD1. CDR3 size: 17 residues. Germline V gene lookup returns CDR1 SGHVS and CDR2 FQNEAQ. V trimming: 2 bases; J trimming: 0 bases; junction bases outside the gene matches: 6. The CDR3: CASSLYGTGDPNYGYTF. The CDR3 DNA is TGTGCCAGCAGCTTATACGGGACAGGGGATCCTAACTATGGCTACACCTTC.

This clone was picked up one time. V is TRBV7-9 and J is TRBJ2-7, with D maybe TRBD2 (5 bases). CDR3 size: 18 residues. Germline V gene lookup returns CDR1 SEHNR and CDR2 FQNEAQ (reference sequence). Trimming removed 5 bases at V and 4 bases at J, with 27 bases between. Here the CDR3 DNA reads TGTGCCAGCAGCAATGAGGGCGGAGTGGGCGTATCCCCTTACGAGCAGTACTTC. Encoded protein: CASSNEGGVGVSPYEQYF. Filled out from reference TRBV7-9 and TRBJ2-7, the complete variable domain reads DTGVSQNPRHKITKRGQNVTFRCDPISEHNRLYWYRQTLGQGPEFLTYFQNEAQLEKSRLLSDRFSAERPKGSFSTLEIQRTEQGDSAMYLCASSNEGGVGVSPYEQYFGPGTRLTVT.

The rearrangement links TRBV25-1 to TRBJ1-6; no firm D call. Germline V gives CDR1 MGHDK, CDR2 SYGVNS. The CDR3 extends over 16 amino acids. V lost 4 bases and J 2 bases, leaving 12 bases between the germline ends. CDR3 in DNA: TGTGCCAGCAGTGCTTCTGCTGGGGCCTATAATTCACCCCTCCACTTT. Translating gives CASSASAGAYNSPLHF.

The CDR3 reads CASSALSNLGPSHGQFF. CDR3 DNA sequence: TGTGCCAGCAGCGCGCTCTCAAACCTGGGGCCCAGTCACGGGCAGTTCTTC. The rearrangement joins TRBV7-3 to TRBJ2-1; D possibly corresponds to TRBD1 (5 bases). Germline values: CDR1 SGHTA, CDR2 FQGTGA. V lost 5 bases and J lost 12, with 29 bases in between. This CDR3 is 17 amino acids long. The complete variable domain, with remaining parts taken from reference TRBV7-3 and TRBJ2-1, reads GAGVSQTPSNKVTEKGKYVELRCDPISGHTALYWYRQSLGQGPEFLIYFQGTGAADDSGLPNDRFFAVRPEGSVSTLKIQRTERGDSAVYLCASSALSNLGPSHGQFFGPGTRLTVL.

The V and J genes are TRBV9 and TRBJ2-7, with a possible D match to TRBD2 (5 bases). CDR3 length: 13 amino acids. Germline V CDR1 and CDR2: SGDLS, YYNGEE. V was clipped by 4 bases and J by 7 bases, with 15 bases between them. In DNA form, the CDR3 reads TGTGCCAGCAGCCCCCGGGGTCGTCGGGAGCAGTACTTC. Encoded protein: CASSPRGRREQYF.

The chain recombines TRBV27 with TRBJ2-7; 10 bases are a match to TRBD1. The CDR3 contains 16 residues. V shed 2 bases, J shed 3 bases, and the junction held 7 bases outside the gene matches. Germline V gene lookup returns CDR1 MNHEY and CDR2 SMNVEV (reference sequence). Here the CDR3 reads CASSLTTGTGVYEQYF. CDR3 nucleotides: TGTGCCAGCAGTTTAACCACCGGGACAGGGGTCTACGAGCAGTACTTC.